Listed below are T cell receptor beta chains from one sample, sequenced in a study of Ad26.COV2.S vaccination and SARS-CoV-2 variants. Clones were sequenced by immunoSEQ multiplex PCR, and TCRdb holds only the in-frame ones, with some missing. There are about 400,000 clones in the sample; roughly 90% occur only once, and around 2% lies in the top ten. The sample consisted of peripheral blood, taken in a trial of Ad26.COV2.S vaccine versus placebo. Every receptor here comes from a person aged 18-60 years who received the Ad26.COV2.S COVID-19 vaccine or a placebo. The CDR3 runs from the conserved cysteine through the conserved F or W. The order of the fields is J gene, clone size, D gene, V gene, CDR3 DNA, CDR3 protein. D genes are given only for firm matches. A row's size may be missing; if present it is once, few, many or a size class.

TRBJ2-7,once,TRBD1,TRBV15,TGTGCCACCAGCCTCGACAGGGGCCCCTACGAGCAGTACTTC,CATSLDRGPYEQYF
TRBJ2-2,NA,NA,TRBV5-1,TGCGCCAGCAGCTGCCCCGAGGCAGGTTGTACCGGGGAGCTGTTTTTT,CASSCPEAGCTGELFF
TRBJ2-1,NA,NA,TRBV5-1,TGCGCCAGCATAGGGGGATCCTACAATGAGCAGTTCTTC,CASIGGSYNEQFF
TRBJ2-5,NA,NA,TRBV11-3,TGTGCCAGCAGCTTAGTACGGGGCAGCCAAGAGACCCAGTACTTC,CASSLVRGSQETQYF
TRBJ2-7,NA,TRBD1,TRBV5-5,TGTGCCAGCAGCTTCAGGGGGCCGGAATCCGAGCAGTACTTC,CASSFRGPESEQYF
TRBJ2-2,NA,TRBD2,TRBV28,TGTGCCAGCAGTTTGGGGGGGATTAACACCGGGGAGCTGTTTTTT,CASSLGGINTGELFF
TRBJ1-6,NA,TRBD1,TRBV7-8,TGTGCCAGCAGTTACAGGCCCGGACAGGGTCGTAATTCACCCCTCCACTTT,CASSYRPGQGRNSPLHF
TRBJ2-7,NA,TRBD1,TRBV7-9,TGTGCCAGCAGCTTGACAGGGACCGGTGGATACGAGCAGTACTTC,CASSLTGTGGYEQYF
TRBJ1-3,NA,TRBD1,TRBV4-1,TGCGCCAGCAGCCAAGATCCATCCGGGACAGGGACCGGAAACACCATATATTTT,CASSQDPSGTGTGNTIYF
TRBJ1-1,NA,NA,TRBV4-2,TGTGCCAGCAGCCAAGAATTCGGGGGAGGCACTGAAGCTTTCTTT,CASSQEFGGGTEAFF
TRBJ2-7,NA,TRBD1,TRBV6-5,TGTGCCAGCGGATGGACAGGGGCCTACGAGCAGTACTTC,CASGWTGAYEQYF
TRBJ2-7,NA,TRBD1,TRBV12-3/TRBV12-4,TGTGCCAGCAGCCCGGACAGGGGCTACGAGCAGTACTTC,CASSPDRGYEQYF
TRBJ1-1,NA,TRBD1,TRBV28,TGTGCCAGCAGTGGGGGACAGGGAGGGGAAGCTTTCTTT,CASSGGQGGEAFF
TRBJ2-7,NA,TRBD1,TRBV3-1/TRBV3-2,TGTGCCAGCAGCCCCTACTCGGACAGGGTCTACGAGCAGTACTTC,CASSPYSDRVYEQYF
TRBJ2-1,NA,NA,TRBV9,TGTGCCAGCAGCGTAGGTGGGGACTCAAGCACCAATGAGCAGTTCTTC,CASSVGGDSSTNEQFF
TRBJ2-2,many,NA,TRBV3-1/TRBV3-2,TGTGCCAGCAGCCAAAGGGCCAAGGGGGGGCGACTCACCGGGGAGCTGTTTTTT,CASSQRAKGGRLTGELFF
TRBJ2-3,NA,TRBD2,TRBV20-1,TGCAGTGCTAGTTTTAGCGGGAGTCGCCCAGATACGCAGTATTTT,CSASFSGSRPDTQYF
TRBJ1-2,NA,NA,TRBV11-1,TGTGCCAGCAGCTCCGTGAGGGCCTATGGCTACACCTTC,CASSSVRAYGYTF
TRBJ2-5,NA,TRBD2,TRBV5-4,TGTGCCAGCAGCTCCCCTGGGACTAGCGGGAGTGAGACCCAGTACTTC,CASSSPGTSGSETQYF
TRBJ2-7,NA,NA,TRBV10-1,TGCGCCAGCAGCCAGCAGGGCTCCTACGAGCAGTACTTC,CASSQQGSYEQYF
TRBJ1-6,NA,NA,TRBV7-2,TGTGCCAGCAGCCGCGCGCAGGGAATCTCACCCCTCCACTTT,CASSRAQGISPLHF
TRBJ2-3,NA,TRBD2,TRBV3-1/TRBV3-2,TGTGCCAGCAGCCAAGGAGCGGGGACGGGTACGCAGTATTTT,CASSQGAGTGTQYF
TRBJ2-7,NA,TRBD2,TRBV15,TGTGCCACCAGCAGGGGGACGGGGGGAGCCTACGAGCAGTACTTC,CATSRGTGGAYEQYF
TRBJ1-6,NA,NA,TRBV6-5,TGTGCCAGCGGATGGGGACCTGGTTCACCCCTCCACTTT,CASGWGPGSPLHF
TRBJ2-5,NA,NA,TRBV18,TGTGCCAGCTCACGTGCCCAAGGGACCCAGTACTTC,CASSRAQGTQYF
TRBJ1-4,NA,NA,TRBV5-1,TGCGCCAGCAGCTTAACTCTGGGGGGGAGTGCAACTAATGAAAAACTGTTTTTT,CASSLTLGGSATNEKLFF
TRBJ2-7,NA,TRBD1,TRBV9,TGTGCCAGCAGCGTAGTGACAGGGGGCGAGCAGTACTTC,CASSVVTGGEQYF
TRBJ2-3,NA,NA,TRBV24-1,TGTGCCACCAGCTTCTCAAGGGGGGGTGGAGGCACAGATACGCAGTATTTT,CATSFSRGGGGTDTQYF
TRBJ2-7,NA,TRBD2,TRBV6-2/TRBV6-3,TGTGCCAGCAGCCACTCTCAGACTAGCGGGACGTCCTACGAGCAGTACTTC,CASSHSQTSGTSYEQYF
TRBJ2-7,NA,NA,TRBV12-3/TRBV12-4,TGTGACTACTACGAGCAGTACTTC,CDYYEQYF
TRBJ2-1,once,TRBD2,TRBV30,TGTGCCTGGAGTGCGCCAAACCCCGGCGCTATAGCGGGAGGGCCCTCCAATGAGCAGTTCTTC,CAWSAPNPGAIAGGPSNEQFF
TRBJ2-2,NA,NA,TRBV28,TGTGCCAGCAGTTTATCATCCGGGGAGCTGTTTTTT,CASSLSSGELFF
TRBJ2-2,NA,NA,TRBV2,TGTGCCAGCAGTGAACCGACCAGGGTCACCGGGGAGCTGTTTTTT,CASSEPTRVTGELFF
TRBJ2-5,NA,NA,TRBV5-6,TGTGCCAGCAGTTTGGACAGTAAGTCTGTGACCCAGTACTTC,CASSLDSKSVTQYF
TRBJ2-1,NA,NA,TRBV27,TGTGCCAGCAGTACTATTTCTCACAATGAGCAGTTCTTC,CASSTISHNEQFF
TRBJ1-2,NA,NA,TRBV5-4,TGTGCCAGCAGCTTGGCCCCACAGGGACCCTATGGCTACACCTTC,CASSLAPQGPYGYTF
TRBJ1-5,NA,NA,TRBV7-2,TGTGCCAGCAGCTTACAGGTGAACGGTCGCAATCAGCCCCAGCATTTT,CASSLQVNGRNQPQHF
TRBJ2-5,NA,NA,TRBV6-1,TGTGCCAGCAGTGAAGCTACCTGGACAGAACATAAAGAGACCCAGTACTTC,CASSEATWTEHKETQYF
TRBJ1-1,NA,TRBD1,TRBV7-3,TGTGCCAGCAGCTGGACCACAGGGGTTAACACTGAAGCTTTCTTT,CASSWTTGVNTEAFF
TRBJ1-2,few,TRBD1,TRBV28,TGTGCCAGCAGAACAGGGGAGAGTCTACGAGGCTACACCTTC,CASRTGESLRGYTF
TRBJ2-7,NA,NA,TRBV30,TGTGCCTGGAGCGCCCAAGTGGGGCAGTACTTC,CAWSAQVGQYF
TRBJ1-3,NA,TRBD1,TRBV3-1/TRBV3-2,TGTGCCAGCAGCCCGGACAGGGCCTCTGGAAACACCATATATTTT,CASSPDRASGNTIYF
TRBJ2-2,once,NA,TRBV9,TGTGCCAGCAGCGTAAATACGAACCCTAACACCGGGGAGCTGTTTTTT,CASSVNTNPNTGELFF
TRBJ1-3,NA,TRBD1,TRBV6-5,TGTGCCAGCGCCGGACAGGGGGCCGGAAACACCATATATTTT,CASAGQGAGNTIYF
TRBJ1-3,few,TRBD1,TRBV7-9,TGTGCCAGCAGCTCACGACAGGGCCCCTCTGGAAACACCATATATTTT,CASSSRQGPSGNTIYF
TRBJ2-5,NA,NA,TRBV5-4,TGTGCCAGCAGCACAGGACAGACGTACCAAGAGACCCAGTACTTC,CASSTGQTYQETQYF
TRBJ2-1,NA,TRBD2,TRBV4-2,TGTGCCAGCAGCCAAGGGACTAGCGAATACAATGAGCAGTTCTTC,CASSQGTSEYNEQFF
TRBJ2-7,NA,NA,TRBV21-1,TGTGCCAGCAGGTTGGGGGGCAAGTACTTC,CASRLGGKYF
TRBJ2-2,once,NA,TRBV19,TGTGCCAGTAGTATAGACCCGGGGAACACCGGGGAGCTGTTTTTT,CASSIDPGNTGELFF
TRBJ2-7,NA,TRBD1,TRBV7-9,TGTGCCAGCAGCCCCGCCGGGACAGCCTACGAGCAGTACTTC,CASSPAGTAYEQYF
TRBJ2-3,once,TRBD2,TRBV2,TGTGCCAGCAGCGGGACTAGCGGGAGGGTCCCAGATACGCAGTATTTT,CASSGTSGRVPDTQYF
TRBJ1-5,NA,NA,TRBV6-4,TGTGCCAGCAGTGCAGGGTATAGCAATCAGCCCCAGCATTTT,CASSAGYSNQPQHF
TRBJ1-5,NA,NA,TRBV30,TGTGCCTGGAGTCGAGGTCCAGGTCAGCCCCAGCATTTT,CAWSRGPGQPQHF
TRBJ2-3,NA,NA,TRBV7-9,TGTGCCAGCAGCTTAGGTCAGCAGCAGTATTTT,CASSLGQQQYF
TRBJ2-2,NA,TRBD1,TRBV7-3,TGTGCCAGCGGGACAGGGTCGGGTACCGGGGAGCTGTTTTTT,CASGTGSGTGELFF
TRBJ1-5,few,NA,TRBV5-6,TGTGCCAGCAGCTTGGGGGGTAGCAATCAGCCCCAGCATTTT,CASSLGGSNQPQHF
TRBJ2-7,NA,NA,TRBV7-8,TGTGCCAGCAGCTCTAGGACGCACTCCTACGAGCAGTACTTC,CASSSRTHSYEQYF
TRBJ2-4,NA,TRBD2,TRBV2,TGTGCCAGCAGTTCCGGGACTAGCTCCAAAAACATTCAGTACTTC,CASSSGTSSKNIQYF
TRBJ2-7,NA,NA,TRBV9,TGTGCCAGCAGCGCAACCACTAGCTACGCCTACGAGCAGTACTTC,CASSATTSYAYEQYF